Here is one T cell receptor (beta chain) with its context. Its antigen specificity is not known. The input lacks base qualities; no much larger clone sits a single base away. Sequencing was performed on an Illumina HiSeq 2500. TCR beta libraries were prepared by quantitative 5'-RACE with molecular barcodes. In the authors' own workflow: To identify disease-linked TCR variants, a new computational method was used, one built on a probabilistic model of VDJ rearrangement. The raw public reads went through TCRdb reprocessing: fastp at Q25, MiXCR clone calling, in-frame beta chains kept. Identical CDR3 proteins give one entry, which carries the most common genes and DNA. Clone size and V and J calls follow TCRdb, not the original study. Across this sample there are some 800,000 distinct CDR3 sequences, with roughly 10% seen only once. The ten largest clones add up to 0.45% to 0.6% of the sample. This entry belongs to a study of CD8 T cells in ankylosing spondylitis (dated by TCRdb to about 2017). For the wider study: T cell receptor beta repertoires were profiled in healthy donors and ankylosing spondylitis patients so that disease-linked TCR variants could be found. Samples of peripheral blood were taken, and for ankylosing spondylitis patients, synovial fluid was collected as well. The full study cohort was made up of about 24 ankylosing spondylitis patients and 95 to 130 healthy donors.

Study-wide conclusions, independent of this receptor: The disease-linked clones showed a CD8+ phenotype and occurred at relatively low frequencies in peripheral blood. Significant enrichment of the disease-linked clones was reported in matched synovial fluid samples from ankylosing spondylitis patients. A TCR beta motif made up of several highly homologous amino acid variants appeared to be characteristic of blood from ankylosing spondylitis patients. Some TCR beta motif variants had previously been reported in synovial fluid and blood of reactive arthritis patients, which suggested common disease-initiation mechanisms.

This receptor was obtained from a male donor with ankylosing spondylitis. Source material: blood, either unsorted or a sorted T cell fraction (not recorded which).

Here is the DNA: TGTGCCAGCAGTCCACGACAGGGGGCTTCTAGCTATGGCTACACCTTC. Translated, this is CASSPRQGASSYGYTF. Recombination joined TRBV6-1 with TRBJ1-2, with 10 bases aligning to TRBD1. As encoded in the germline V gene, CDR1 is MNHNS while CDR2 is SASEGT. Clipping removes 5 bases from V and 4 bases from J, with 10 as the unmatched junction base count. The CDR3, from cysteine to phenylalanine, totals 16 residues. Only the CDR3 part of the read is kept: 48 bases, read in frame from the first base.